Listed below are T cell receptor beta chains from one sample, sequenced in a study of blood T cell repertoires in COVID-19. Data came from immunoSEQ multiplex PCR; TCRdb stores just in-frame clones and leaves some out. The data show 70,000 to 75,000 clones, with about 79% seen just once and roughly 28% held by the top ten. Sequenced material: peripheral blood. These receptors were collected from a man between 65 and 80 years old with acute or convalescent COVID-19. Both conserved end residues are part of each CDR3. Fields, in order: clone size, J gene, D gene, V gene, CDR3 DNA, CDR3 protein. D genes are given only for firm matches. Clone size, where shown, is once, few, many, or a class for clones that have expanded.

abundance: NA
j_gene: TRBJ2-7
d_gene: NA
v_gene: TRBV7-2
CDR3nt: TGTGCCAGCAGCTTAGAGCCTAGCGCTATCTCCTACGAGCAGTACTTC
CDR3aa: CASSLEPSAISYEQYF

abundance: NA
j_gene: TRBJ1-6
d_gene: NA
v_gene: TRBV7-9
CDR3nt: TGTGCCAGCAGCCCTGGCAGGGTTAATTCACCCCTCCACTTT
CDR3aa: CASSPGRVNSPLHF

abundance: few
j_gene: TRBJ1-6
d_gene: NA
v_gene: TRBV5-1
CDR3nt: TGCGCCAGCAGCTTGGCCTTAGGAGGGGTCGCTAATTCACCCCTCCACTTT
CDR3aa: CASSLALGGVANSPLHF

abundance: NA
j_gene: TRBJ2-2
d_gene: NA
v_gene: TRBV12-5
CDR3nt: TGTGCTAGTGGTACGACAGCTAACACCGGGGAGCTGTTTTTT
CDR3aa: CASGTTANTGELFF

abundance: NA
j_gene: TRBJ1-2
d_gene: NA
v_gene: TRBV7-9
CDR3nt: TGTGCCAGCAGCTCCACAGTACGGACTAAACGTGGCTACACCTTC
CDR3aa: CASSSTVRTKRGYTF

abundance: NA
j_gene: TRBJ2-1
d_gene: TRBD2
v_gene: TRBV6-5
CDR3nt: TGTGCCAGCGGTTCTAGCGGCTCCTACAATGAGCAGTTCTTC
CDR3aa: CASGSSGSYNEQFF

abundance: NA
j_gene: TRBJ2-2
d_gene: NA
v_gene: TRBV5-6
CDR3nt: TGTGCCAGCAGCTTTGGTGTCGCGGGTCTAGCGAACACCGGGGAGCTGTTTTTT
CDR3aa: CASSFGVAGLANTGELFF

abundance: once
j_gene: TRBJ2-2
d_gene: NA
v_gene: TRBV3-1/TRBV3-2
CDR3nt: TGTGCCAGCAGCCAAGACGGGTCCGGGGAGCTGTTTTTT
CDR3aa: CASSQDGSGELFF

abundance: NA
j_gene: TRBJ2-3
d_gene: NA
v_gene: TRBV5-4
CDR3nt: TGTGCCAGCACTAGTGGGGCGGATACGCAGTATTTT
CDR3aa: CASTSGADTQYF

abundance: NA
j_gene: TRBJ2-1
d_gene: TRBD2
v_gene: TRBV2
CDR3nt: TGTGCCAGCAGTGATGATGCGGGAGGGTTCAATGAGCAGTTCTTC
CDR3aa: CASSDDAGGFNEQFF

abundance: NA
j_gene: TRBJ1-2
d_gene: TRBD1
v_gene: TRBV5-4
CDR3nt: TGTGCCAGCAGCTCTCCGTCCCCGACAGGGGATAGCTATGGCTACACCTTC
CDR3aa: CASSSPSPTGDSYGYTF

abundance: NA
j_gene: TRBJ2-5
d_gene: NA
v_gene: TRBV6-2/TRBV6-3
CDR3nt: TGTGCCAGCAGTTACCCTCCGGAGTCCCAGTACTTC
CDR3aa: CASSYPPESQYF

abundance: NA
j_gene: TRBJ1-4
d_gene: NA
v_gene: TRBV16
CDR3nt: TGTGCCAGCAGCGACCGAGGACAGCTTGAAAAACTGTTTTTT
CDR3aa: CASSDRGQLEKLFF

abundance: NA
j_gene: TRBJ1-2
d_gene: NA
v_gene: TRBV7-6
CDR3nt: TGTGCCAGCAGCTTAGTTCGGGGAGCTGGCTACACCTTC
CDR3aa: CASSLVRGAGYTF

abundance: NA
j_gene: TRBJ2-7
d_gene: NA
v_gene: TRBV7-8
CDR3nt: TGTGCCAGCAGGGAGCGGTTGGGCCTCGAGCAGTACTTC
CDR3aa: CASRERLGLEQYF